This T cell receptor beta chain was found in a study of blood T cell repertoires in COVID-19. Sequencing was performed with immunoSEQ multiplex PCR; in TCRdb, only in-frame clones are kept and a portion is missing. Of tens of thousands of clones in the sample, roughly 80% were seen once. The length of the CDR3 is 16 residues. The V end lost 2 bases, the J end lost 0 bases, and 15 bases lay between the germline ends. Germline V gene lookup returns CDR1 SGHRS and CDR2 YFSETQ. This sequence was found in a man at least 80 years old with active COVID-19. This chain links TRBV5-1 with TRBJ2-7, with a possible D match to TRBD1 (6 bases). Sequenced material: peripheral blood. The CDR3 nucleotides are TGCGCCAGCAGCTTAGGGACAAACTCCCTCTCCTACGAGCAGTACTTC. It codes for CASSLGTNSLSYEQYF.